The subject of this entry is one T cell receptor (beta chain). These data are taken from a study of blood T cell repertoires in COVID-19. The repertoire was sequenced with immunoSEQ multiplex PCR; TCRdb's copy has only in-frame clones and lacks some. This sample has 220,000 or so clones, with approximately 86% found just once. Followed longitudinally, the Seattle patients had been enrolled during active infection. The trim removed 6 bases at V and 8 bases at J, leaving 11 bases unmatched. This CDR3 region has 14 residues. Germline loops: CDR1 MRHNA, CDR2 SNTAGT. The genes are TRBV6-4 and TRBJ1-2, with 8 bases that match TRBD1. The source of this sequence is a woman aged 50 to 60 with COVID-19, enrolled during active disease. The sequencing sample was made of peripheral blood. The DNA for the CDR3 is TGTGCCAGCAGCCTCGGACAGGGAACGAGCGGCTACACCTTC. Residues: CASSLGQGTSGYTF.